This TCR beta chain stems from a study of regulatory T cells in long-lasting Graves disease. iRepertoire HTBI primers and Arm-PCR of CDR3 regions built TCR beta libraries. TCRdb re-called the multiplex PCR reads through MiXCR, storing one row per CDR3 protein. The data show about 420,000 distinct CDR3 sequences, approximately 16% seen once. This clonotype was counted at least ten times. The CDR3 has 17 amino acids. The trim removed 1 base at V and 3 bases at J, leaving 5 bases unmatched. The germline V gene encodes CDR1 SGHNT and CDR2 YYREEE (reference sequence). The time point here: newly diagnosed GD, antithyroid drugs for less than 3 months. Extracted PBMC RNA gave rise to the TCR library. These data were also filed under a second study, of T cells in Graves' hyperthyroidism and ophthalmopathy.

This chain connects TRBV5-4 to TRBJ2-3; 13 nucleotides align to TRBD2. The receptor was isolated from a young woman with Graves disease. Sample: peripheral blood mononuclear cells (PBMCs), taken at new diagnosis, from a patient treated with antithyroid drugs. The CDR3 nucleotides read TGTGCCAGCAGCTTGCCGACTAGCGGGAGGAGTACAGATACGCAGTATTTT. As protein: CASSLPTSGRSTDTQYF. Full variable domain (remainder filled in from reference TRBV5-4 and TRBJ2-3): ETGVTQSPTHLIKTRGQQVTLRCSSQSGHNTVSWYQQALGQGPQFIFQYYREEENGRGNFPPRFSGLQFPNYSSELNVNALELDDSALYLCASSLPTSGRSTDTQYFGPGTRLTVL.